Included here is one T cell receptor beta chain sequence, with context. Antigen unknown. TCRdb's copy holds only in-frame clones and misses some; the assay was immunoSEQ multiplex PCR. The table has about 85,000 clones, about nine tenths seen once. This entry is derived from a study of a mutant IDH1 vaccine in newly diagnosed glioma. As for the study in general: In some groups vaccination began 4-6 weeks post-radiotherapy; others received it with temozolomide.

Time point of the sample: week 47, end of study. Topical imiquimod was applied with each vaccine dose, which held 300 ug of mutant IDH1 20-mer peptide. Germline CDR1 reads MGHRA; CDR2 reads YSYEKL. The V and J ends lost 5 bases and 4 bases, in that order; junction bases with no gene match: 3. The CDR3 consists of 15 residues. This TCR was recovered from a woman aged 50 to 60 with glioma. This specimen was PBMCs, taken from a glioma patient whose treatment included an IDH1 peptide vaccine. The gene calls are TRBV4-1 and TRBJ2-3; the match to TRBD2 covers 13 bases. The CDR3, as DNA: TGCGCCAGCAGCTTCGGACTAGCGGGAGCAGATACGCAGTATTTT. Its protein product is CASSFGLAGADTQYF.